This TCR beta chain was sequenced for a study of T cell clonotyping in hematopoietic cell transplantation. Samples: about 28 days before transplant, then days 30, 100 and 180 after. Method: immunoSEQ multiplex PCR; TCRdb's copy keeps in-frame clones and lacks some. Of 13,000 to 15,000 clones in the sample, roughly 94% were seen once. This specimen consisted of PBMCs, obtained 30 days after allogeneic stem cell transplant. This clonotype was obtained from a male patient aged 55 to 69 who had an allogeneic stem cell transplant from an unrelated donor, so the T cells may come from the graft donor. Some clones in this sample may be carry-over from other donors' samples.

The CDR3 DNA reads TGTGCCAGCAGCCGTGACTCAGGGGCTGGAAACACCATATATTTT. As protein: CASSRDSGAGNTIYF. The rearrangement links TRBV5-4 to TRBJ1-3, with a possible D match to TRBD1 (6 bases). The CDR3 is made up of 15 amino acids. Trimming removed 4 bases at V and 2 bases at J, with 13 bases between. The germline gives CDR1 SGHNT, CDR2 YYREEE (reference sequence).